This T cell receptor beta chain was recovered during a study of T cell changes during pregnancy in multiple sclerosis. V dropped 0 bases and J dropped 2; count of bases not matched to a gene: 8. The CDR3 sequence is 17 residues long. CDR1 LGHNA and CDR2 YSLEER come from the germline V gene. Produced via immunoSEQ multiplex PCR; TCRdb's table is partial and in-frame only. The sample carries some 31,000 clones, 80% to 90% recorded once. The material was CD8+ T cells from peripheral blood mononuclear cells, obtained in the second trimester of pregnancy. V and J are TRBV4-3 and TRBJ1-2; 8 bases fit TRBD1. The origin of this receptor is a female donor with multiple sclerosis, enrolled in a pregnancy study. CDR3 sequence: CASSQDPSGQGNYGYTF. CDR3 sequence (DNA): TGCGCCAGCAGCCAAGACCCCAGCGGACAGGGAAACTATGGCTACACCTTC.